The 21 T cell receptor beta chains given below trace back to one sample, sequenced in a study of vaccination effects on CD4 cells after COVID-19. Viral peptide pools were used in the ViraFEST assay to expand antigen-specific CD4+ T cells, and sequencing came afterward. CD4+ T cells were isolated after around 10 days of culture. Each person got two doses of an mRNA SARS-CoV-2 vaccine, BNT162b2 or mRNA-1273. Method: immunoSEQ multiplex PCR; TCRdb's copy keeps in-frame clones and lacks some. The sample yields 24,000 or so clones, more than 70% seen once. Their target antigens are unknown. Sample: CD4+ T cells from PBMCs cultured with HCoV-229E spike peptides, taken after COVID-19 vaccination. The receptors shown here come from a human donor who received a COVID-19 vaccine.

In its sample, this clone was seen a few times. This chain uses TRBV19 with TRBJ2-3; 10 nucleotides line up with TRBD2. CDR3 length: 15 amino acids. The germline gives CDR1 LNHDA, CDR2 SQIVND (reference sequence). The V and J ends lost 0 bases and 7 bases, in that order; junction bases with no gene match: 4. This CDR3 reads CASSIEKREGNTQYF. CDR3 nucleotides: TGTGCCAGTAGTATAGAGAAGCGGGAGGGAAATACGCAGTATTTT.

CDR3 amino acids: CASSDDRFAYEQYF. CDR3 nucleotide sequence: TGTGCCAGCAGTGACGACAGGTTCGCCTACGAGCAGTACTTC. This chain connects TRBV2 to TRBJ2-7; D possibly corresponds to TRBD1 (6 bases). Trimming took 3 bases from V and 2 from J, leaving 11 bases between them. The CDR3 totals 14 residues. Germline CDR1 SNHLY, CDR2 FYNNEI.

This chain links TRBV30 with TRBJ1-1, with TRBD1 matching 7 bases. The length of the CDR3 is 14 residues. Trimming at V came to 2 bases and at J to 0 bases, leaving 3 bases not matched to a gene. CDR1 GTSNPN and CDR2 SVGIG come from the germline V gene (reference sequence). Here the CDR3 DNA reads TGTGCCTGGAGTAAGGACAGGCTGAACACTGAAGCTTTCTTT. Translated, it gives CAWSKDRLNTEAFF.

The genes are TRBV5-1 and TRBJ1-2; a possible D gene is TRBD1 (5 bases). V shed 5 bases and J shed 6 bases, with 17 bases lying between them. The CDR3 sequence is 14 residues long. Germline CDR1 is SGHRS and CDR2 is YFSETQ. The CDR3 DNA reads TGCGCCAGCAGTTTATTCAGGGAGGAAGATGGCTACACCTTC. Translating it yields CASSLFREEDGYTF.

V usage is TRBV5-4 and J usage is TRBJ2-3; 10 bases are shared with TRBD2. CDR1 is SGHNT, CDR2 YYREEE, per germline (reference sequence). With V trimmed by 2 bases and J by 2 bases, 5 bases remained unmatched. The CDR3 contains 16 residues. Here the CDR3 DNA reads TGTGCCAGCAGCTTAATAGCGGGAGGAAACACAGATACGCAGTATTTT. Translation: CASSLIAGGNTDTQYF.

Only a few counts were recorded for this clone. The genes are TRBV6-2 or TRBV6-3 and TRBJ2-7; D possibly corresponds to TRBD2 (5 bases). Trimming pared 2 bases from V and 3 bases from J, leaving 8 bases between. The germline V gene encodes CDR1 MNHEY and CDR2 SVGEGT. The CDR3 extends over 13 amino acids. CDR3 amino acids: CASSYEAGYEQYF. The CDR3 DNA sequence: TGTGCCAGCAGTTACGAGGCGGGCTACGAGCAGTACTTC.

J is TRBJ2-2 and V is TRBV3-1 (or the pseudogene TRBV3-2); maybe TRBD2 (6 bases). This CDR3 contains 14 residues. Germline-derived CDR1 and CDR2 are LGHDT and YNNKEL (reference sequence). The V and J ends lost 9 bases and 0 bases respectively, with 11 bases between them. The CDR3 region has the DNA TGTGCCAGGGGACTCGACGCGAACACCGGGGAGCTGTTTTTT. Residues: CARGLDANTGELFF.

The chain joins TRBV5-1 to TRBJ1-1; TRBD1 matches at 9 bases. The CDR3 has 14 residues. With V trimmed by 4 bases and J by 4 bases, 5 bases remained unmatched. Germline values: CDR1 SGHRS, CDR2 YFSETQ. The CDR3 DNA sequence: TGCGCCAGCAGCCCGACAGGGGGACGCACTGAAGCTTTCTTT. Protein sequence: CASSPTGGRTEAFF.

This clone was seen a handful of times. The V and J genes are TRBV5-1 and TRBJ1-1; no clear D. Germline V lookup: CDR1 SGHRS, CDR2 YFSETQ. This CDR3 contains 9 residues. Trimming shortened V by 0 bases and J by 9 bases, and 0 bases separated the two germline ends. The CDR3 nucleotides read TGCGCCAGCAGCTTGGAAGCTTTCTTT. It is translated as CASSLEAFF.

The chain has TRBV7-9 and TRBJ2-7, with TRBD2 matching 8 bases. Losses at the gene ends were 2 bases for V and 6 bases for J; bases not matched to a gene: 9. Germline CDR1 SEHNR, CDR2 FQNEAQ (reference sequence). CDR3 size: 15 residues. The CDR3 DNA reads TGTGCCAGCAGCTTAAGTCGGGGGGGGGCCGGCGAGCAGTACTTC. Translation gives CASSLSRGGAGEQYF.

The V and J genes are TRBV18 and TRBJ2-1; D remains ambiguous. The CDR3 sequence is 14 residues long. Germline CDR1 and CDR2: KGHSH and LQKENI. The V and J ends lost 0 bases and 6 bases respectively, with 9 bases between them. The CDR3 DNA reads as TGTGCCAGCTCACCACCGTCCCAGTTCAATGAGCAGTTCTTC. Translating it yields CASSPPSQFNEQFF.

By its share, this clone is medium-sized. The chain couples TRBV2 to TRBJ1-2; D may be TRBD1 (6 bases). V was pared by 6 bases and J by 8 bases, with 16 bases between. The CDR3 covers 13 residues. Germline V gives CDR1 SNHLY, CDR2 FYNNEI. The CDR3 region has the DNA TGTGCCAGCAGCTCCAACAGGGCACTGGGCTACACCTTC. Its translation: CASSSNRALGYTF.

The chain employs TRBV14 and TRBJ1-1; TRBD1 matches at 7 bases. This CDR3 spans 13 amino acids. Germline CDR1 and CDR2: SGHDN and FVKESK. V dropped 3 bases and J dropped 10; count of bases not matched to a gene: 8. The CDR3 sequence: CASSQLGQSRAFF. The CDR3 bases are TGTGCCAGCAGCCAGTTGGGACAGTCACGAGCTTTCTTT.

This rearrangement joins TRBV11-2 to TRBJ2-5, with TRBD2 as a possible D gene (6 bases). V was shortened by 2 bases and J by 1 base, with 11 bases between the two germline ends. CDR1 is SGHAT, CDR2 FQNNGV, per germline. The CDR3 consists of 15 residues. CDR3 in amino acids: CASSLMGGAQETQYF. The CDR3 DNA is TGTGCCAGCAGCTTAATGGGCGGGGCCCAAGAGACCCAGTACTTC.

V is TRBV19 and J is TRBJ2-7; TRBD2 matches 9 bases. Germline assignment: CDR1 LNHDA and CDR2 SQIVND (reference sequence). This CDR3 has 15 amino acids. V lost 0 bases, J lost 7 bases, and 7 bases stayed unmatched. The chain's CDR3 is CASSIDGGGAWEQYF. The CDR3 DNA sequence: TGTGCCAGTAGTATAGATGGCGGGGGGGCCTGGGAGCAGTACTTC.

The table lists this clone with a count of one. The V call is TRBV5-6, the J call TRBJ2-7; D remains unclear. The CDR3 contains 15 residues. V was cut by 4 bases and J by 4 bases, with 18 bases left in between. Germline V CDR1 and CDR2: SGHDT, YYEEEE. The CDR3 spells CASSPPRARGYEQYF. The CDR3 DNA follows: TGTGCCAGCAGCCCGCCAAGGGCGAGAGGTTACGAGCAGTACTTC.

The chain couples TRBV5-6 to TRBJ1-6, with D perhaps matching TRBD1 (5 bases). V lost 2 bases, J lost 10 bases, and 13 bases lay in between. Germline CDR1 and CDR2: SGHDT and YYEEEE. This CDR3 spans 14 amino acids. Written as DNA, the CDR3 is TGTGCCAGCAGCTTCGGCAGGGAGGGGTCACCCCTCCACTTT. This sequence encodes CASSFGREGSPLHF.

V gene TRBV27 combines with J gene TRBJ1-2; perhaps TRBD1 as D (5 bases). CDR1 and CDR2 from the germline V gene are MNHEY and SMNVEV (reference sequence). The CDR3 runs 15 residues. The V and J ends lost 4 bases and 5 bases respectively, with 17 bases between them. The CDR3 loop reads CASSSPSDSLYGYTF. CDR3 DNA sequence: TGTGCCAGCAGTTCCCCATCTGACAGTCTTTATGGCTACACCTTC.

The chain is built from TRBV6-5 and TRBJ2-6; no clear D. Germline-derived CDR1 and CDR2 are MNHEY and SVGAGI. The CDR3 is 15 amino acids. V lost 8 bases and J 0 bases, leaving 11 bases between the germline ends. For the CDR3, the DNA is TGTGCCAGCCATCCCGGCCTCTCTGGGGCCAACGTCCTGACTTTC. It translates to CASHPGLSGANVLTF.

The chain combines TRBV12-3 or TRBV12-4 with TRBJ2-7; D is uncertain. The CDR3 is 13 amino acids. V lost 6 bases and J lost 5, with 14 bases in between. The CDR3 DNA is TGTGCCAGCAGACTTAACTCCCCGCACGAGCAGTACTTC. It is translated as CASRLNSPHEQYF.

The J gene is TRBJ1-5, the V gene TRBV2, with D hard to call. CDR3 length equals 15 residues. The V gene's germline CDR1 is SNHLY and CDR2 FYNNEI. V gave up 1 base and J gave up 7 bases, with 14 bases separating them. This CDR3 reads CASSEGPGWGQPQHF. CDR3 in DNA: TGTGCCAGCAGTGAAGGGCCCGGGTGGGGACAGCCCCAGCATTTT. The variable domain in full, completed from reference TRBV2 and TRBJ1-5, reads EPEVTQTPSHQVTQMGQEVILRCVPISNHLYFYWYRQILGQKVEFLVSFYNNEISEKSEIFDDQFSVERPDGSNFTLKIRSTKLEDSAMYFCASSEGPGWGQPQHFGDGTRLSIL.